This T cell receptor beta chain emerged from a study of Tregs in tolerant kidney transplant recipients. Study-level information: Related graft donors supplied nonmyeloablative bone marrow transplants, and mixed chimerism was transient. Study outcomes and limitations: Some patients' samples used different primers over time, so nucleotide sequences weren't comparable.

Data came from immunoSEQ multiplex PCR; TCRdb stores just in-frame clones and leaves some out. The sample shows 60,000 to 65,000 clones, 95% to 98% of them seen only once. The germline V gene encodes CDR1 GTSNPN and CDR2 SVGIG (reference sequence). The CDR3 runs to 12 residues. Trimming pared 2 bases from V and 5 bases from J, leaving 9 bases between. Unstimulated Tregs (CD4+CD25+CD127-) and CD4+CD25- non-Tregs were sorted from PBMCs. Points on this clone: The antigen remains unidentified.

This specimen consisted of Tregs from blood, obtained before the transplant. The TCR was taken from a human donor who received a combined kidney and bone marrow transplant. The gene calls are TRBV30 and TRBJ1-2, with a possible D match to TRBD1 (5 bases). The CDR3 region has the DNA TGTGCCTGGAGTCCCCAGGGTTATGGCTACACCTTC. Its translation is CAWSPQGYGYTF. The whole variable domain, remainder taken from reference TRBV30 and TRBJ1-2, is SQTIHQWPATLVQPVGSPLSLECTVEGTSNPNLYWYRQAAGRGLQLLFYSVGIGQISSEVPQNLSASRPQDRQFILSSKKLLLSDSGFYLCAWSPQGYGYTFGSGTRLTVV.